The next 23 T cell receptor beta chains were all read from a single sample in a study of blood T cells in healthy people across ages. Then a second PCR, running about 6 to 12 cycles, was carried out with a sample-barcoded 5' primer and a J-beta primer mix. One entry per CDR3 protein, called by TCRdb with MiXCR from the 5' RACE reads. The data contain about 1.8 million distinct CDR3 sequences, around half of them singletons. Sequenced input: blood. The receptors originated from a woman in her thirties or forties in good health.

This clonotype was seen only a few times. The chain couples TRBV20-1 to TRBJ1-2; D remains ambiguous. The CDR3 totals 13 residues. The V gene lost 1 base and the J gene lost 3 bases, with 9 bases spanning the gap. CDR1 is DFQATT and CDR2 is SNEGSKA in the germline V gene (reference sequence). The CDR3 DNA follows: TGCAGTGCTAGAGTAGACGGATACTATGGCTACACCTTC. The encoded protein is CSARVDGYYGYTF.

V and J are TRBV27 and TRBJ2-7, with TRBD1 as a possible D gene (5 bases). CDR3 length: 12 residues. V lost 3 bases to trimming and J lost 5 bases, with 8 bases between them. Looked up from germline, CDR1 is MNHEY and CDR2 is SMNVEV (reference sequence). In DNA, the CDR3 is TGTGCCAGCAGTTTTATAGGGGACGAGCAGTACTTC. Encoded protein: CASSFIGDEQYF.

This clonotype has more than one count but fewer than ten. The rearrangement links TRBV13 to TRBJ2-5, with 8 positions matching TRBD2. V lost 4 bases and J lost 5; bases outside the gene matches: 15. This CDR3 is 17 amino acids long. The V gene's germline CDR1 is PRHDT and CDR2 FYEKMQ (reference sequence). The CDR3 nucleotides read TGTGCCAGCAGCTCGGGATTCGACCCGGGACTAGTGGAGACCCAGTACTTC. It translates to CASSSGFDPGLVETQYF.

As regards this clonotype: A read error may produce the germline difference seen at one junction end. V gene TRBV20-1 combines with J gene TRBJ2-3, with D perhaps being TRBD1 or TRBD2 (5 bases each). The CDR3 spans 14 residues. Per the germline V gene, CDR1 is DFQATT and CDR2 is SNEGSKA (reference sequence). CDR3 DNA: TGCAGTGCTATTAGGGGACCGAGCACAGATACGCTGTATTTT. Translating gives CSAIRGPSTDTLYF.

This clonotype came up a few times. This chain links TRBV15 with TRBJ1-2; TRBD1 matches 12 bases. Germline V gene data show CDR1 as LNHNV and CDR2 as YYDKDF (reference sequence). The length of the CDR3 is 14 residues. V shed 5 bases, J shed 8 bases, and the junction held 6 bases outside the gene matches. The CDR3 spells CATSPGQGAYGYTF. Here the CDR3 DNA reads TGTGCCACCAGCCCGGGACAGGGGGCATACGGCTACACCTTC.

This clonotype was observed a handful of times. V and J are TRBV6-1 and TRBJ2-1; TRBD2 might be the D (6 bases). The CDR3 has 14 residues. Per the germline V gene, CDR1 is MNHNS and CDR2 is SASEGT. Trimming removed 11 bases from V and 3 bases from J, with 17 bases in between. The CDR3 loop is CAASLAGSYNEQFF. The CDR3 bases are TGTGCCGCTAGCCTGGCGGGGAGCTACAATGAGCAGTTCTTC.

In DNA, the CDR3 is TGTGCTAGTGGTCCGGACGGACCTAACTATGGCTACACCTTC. Amino acids: CASGPDGPNYGYTF. This chain connects TRBV12-5 to TRBJ1-2, with D unclear. Germline V gene sequence: CDR1 LGHNT, CDR2 FRNRAP. V lost 5 bases and J 0 bases, leaving 10 bases between the germline ends. The CDR3 length is 14 residues.

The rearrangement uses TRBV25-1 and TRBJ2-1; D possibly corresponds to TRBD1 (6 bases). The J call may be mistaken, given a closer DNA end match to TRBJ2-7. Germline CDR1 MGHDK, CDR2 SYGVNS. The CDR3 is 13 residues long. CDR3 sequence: CASSEGGWWEQYF. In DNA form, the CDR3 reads TGTGCCAGCAGTGAAGGGGGCTGGTGGGAGCAGTACTTC.

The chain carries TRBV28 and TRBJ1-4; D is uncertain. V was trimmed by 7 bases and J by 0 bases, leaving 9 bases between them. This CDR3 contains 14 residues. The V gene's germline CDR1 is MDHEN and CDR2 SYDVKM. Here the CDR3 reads CASKDLATNEKLFF. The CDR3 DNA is TGTGCCAGCAAAGATTTAGCAACTAATGAAAAACTGTTTTTT.

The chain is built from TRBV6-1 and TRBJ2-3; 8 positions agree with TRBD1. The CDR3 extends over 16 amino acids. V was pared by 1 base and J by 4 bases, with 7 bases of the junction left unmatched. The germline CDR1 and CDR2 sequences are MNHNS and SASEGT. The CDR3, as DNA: TGTGCCAGCAGTGAAGGGTACAGGGGGGACGCAGATACGCAGTATTTT. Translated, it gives CASSEGYRGDADTQYF.

The CDR3 is CASRRYSYNEQFF. In nucleotides, the CDR3 is TGCGCCAGCCGCAGGTACTCCTACAATGAGCAGTTCTTC. The chain uses TRBV5-1 and TRBJ2-1; D is ambiguous. The CDR3 consists of 13 residues. The germline CDR1 and CDR2 sequences are SGHRS and YFSETQ. Trimming stripped 7 bases from V and 0 bases from J, with 8 bases between.

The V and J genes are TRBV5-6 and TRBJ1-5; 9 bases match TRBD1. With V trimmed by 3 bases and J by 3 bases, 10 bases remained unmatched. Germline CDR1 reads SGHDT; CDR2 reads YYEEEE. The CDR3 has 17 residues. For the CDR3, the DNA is TGTGCCAGCAGCTCGTACCCGGGACAGGGCTACAATCAGCCCCAGCATTTT. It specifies CASSSYPGQGYNQPQHF.

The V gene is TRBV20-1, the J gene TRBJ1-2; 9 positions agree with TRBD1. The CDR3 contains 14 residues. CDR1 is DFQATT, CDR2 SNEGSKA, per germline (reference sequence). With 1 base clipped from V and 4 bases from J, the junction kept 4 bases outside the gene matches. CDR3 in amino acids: CSARVSTGGYGYTF. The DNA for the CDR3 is TGCAGTGCTAGAGTATCGACAGGGGGCTATGGCTACACCTTC.

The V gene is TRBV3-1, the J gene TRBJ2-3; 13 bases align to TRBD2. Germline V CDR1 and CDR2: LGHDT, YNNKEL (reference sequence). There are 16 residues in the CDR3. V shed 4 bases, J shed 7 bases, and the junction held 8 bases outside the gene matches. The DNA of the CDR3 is TGTGCCAGCAGCCGGGGGGGACTAGCGGGGATAAATACGCAGTATTTT. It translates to CASSRGGLAGINTQYF.

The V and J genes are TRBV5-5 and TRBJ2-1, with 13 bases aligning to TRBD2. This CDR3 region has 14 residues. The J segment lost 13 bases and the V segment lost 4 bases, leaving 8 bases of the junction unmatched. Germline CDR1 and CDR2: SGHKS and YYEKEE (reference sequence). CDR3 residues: CASSPRTSGGAQFF. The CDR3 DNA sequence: TGTGCCAGCAGCCCGAGGACTAGCGGGGGAGCTCAGTTCTTC.

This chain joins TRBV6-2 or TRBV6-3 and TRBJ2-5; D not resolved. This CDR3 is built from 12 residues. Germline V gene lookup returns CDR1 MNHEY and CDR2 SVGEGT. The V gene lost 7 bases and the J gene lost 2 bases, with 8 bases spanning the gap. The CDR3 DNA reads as TGTGCCAGCACCAGGAGTCAAGAGACCCAGTACTTC. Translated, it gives CASTRSQETQYF.

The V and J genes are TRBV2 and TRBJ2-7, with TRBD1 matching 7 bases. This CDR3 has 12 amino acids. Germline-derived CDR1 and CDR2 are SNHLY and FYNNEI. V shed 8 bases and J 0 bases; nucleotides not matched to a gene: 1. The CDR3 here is CASDRDSYEQYF. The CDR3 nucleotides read TGTGCCAGCGACAGGGACTCCTACGAGCAGTACTTC.

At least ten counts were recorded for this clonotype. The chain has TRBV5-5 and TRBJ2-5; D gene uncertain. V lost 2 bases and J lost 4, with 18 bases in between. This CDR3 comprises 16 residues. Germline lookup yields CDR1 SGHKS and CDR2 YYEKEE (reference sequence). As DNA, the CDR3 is TGTGCCAGCAGCTTACTACCGGGCTCCCCTAGAGAGACCCAGTACTTC. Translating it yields CASSLLPGSPRETQYF.

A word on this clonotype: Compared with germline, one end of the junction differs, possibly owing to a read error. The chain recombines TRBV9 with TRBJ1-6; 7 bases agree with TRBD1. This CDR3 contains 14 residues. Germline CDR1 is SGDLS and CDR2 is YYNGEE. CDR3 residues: CAGSGGTANSPLHF. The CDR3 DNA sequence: TGTGCCGGCAGCGGAGGGACAGCCAATTCACCCCTCCACTTT.

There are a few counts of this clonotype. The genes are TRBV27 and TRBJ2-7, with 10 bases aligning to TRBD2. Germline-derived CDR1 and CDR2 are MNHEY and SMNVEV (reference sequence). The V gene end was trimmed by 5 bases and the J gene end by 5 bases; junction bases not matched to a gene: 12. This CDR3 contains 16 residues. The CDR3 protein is CASSPLQRGGLDEQYF. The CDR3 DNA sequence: TGTGCCAGCAGTCCCCTTCAGCGGGGGGGCCTGGACGAGCAGTACTTC.

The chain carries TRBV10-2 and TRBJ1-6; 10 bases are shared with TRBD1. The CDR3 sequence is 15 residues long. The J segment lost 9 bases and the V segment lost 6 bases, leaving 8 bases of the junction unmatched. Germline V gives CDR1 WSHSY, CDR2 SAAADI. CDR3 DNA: TGCGCCAGCAGCCCGACAGGGGGCGTTTTTTCACCCCTCCACTTT. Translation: CASSPTGGVFSPLHF.

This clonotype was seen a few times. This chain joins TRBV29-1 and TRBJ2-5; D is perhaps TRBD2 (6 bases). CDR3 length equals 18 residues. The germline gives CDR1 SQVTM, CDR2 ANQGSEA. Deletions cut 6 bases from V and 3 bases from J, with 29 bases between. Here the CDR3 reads CSVKGSGTGVSLEETQYF. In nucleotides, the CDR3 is TGCAGCGTGAAGGGCAGTGGGACGGGGGTTTCTTTAGAAGAGACCCAGTACTTC.

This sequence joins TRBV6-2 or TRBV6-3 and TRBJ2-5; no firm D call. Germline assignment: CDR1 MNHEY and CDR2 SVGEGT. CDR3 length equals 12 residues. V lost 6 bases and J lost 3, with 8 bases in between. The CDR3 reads CASSHAEETQYF. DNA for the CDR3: TGTGCCAGCAGCCACGCCGAAGAGACCCAGTACTTC.